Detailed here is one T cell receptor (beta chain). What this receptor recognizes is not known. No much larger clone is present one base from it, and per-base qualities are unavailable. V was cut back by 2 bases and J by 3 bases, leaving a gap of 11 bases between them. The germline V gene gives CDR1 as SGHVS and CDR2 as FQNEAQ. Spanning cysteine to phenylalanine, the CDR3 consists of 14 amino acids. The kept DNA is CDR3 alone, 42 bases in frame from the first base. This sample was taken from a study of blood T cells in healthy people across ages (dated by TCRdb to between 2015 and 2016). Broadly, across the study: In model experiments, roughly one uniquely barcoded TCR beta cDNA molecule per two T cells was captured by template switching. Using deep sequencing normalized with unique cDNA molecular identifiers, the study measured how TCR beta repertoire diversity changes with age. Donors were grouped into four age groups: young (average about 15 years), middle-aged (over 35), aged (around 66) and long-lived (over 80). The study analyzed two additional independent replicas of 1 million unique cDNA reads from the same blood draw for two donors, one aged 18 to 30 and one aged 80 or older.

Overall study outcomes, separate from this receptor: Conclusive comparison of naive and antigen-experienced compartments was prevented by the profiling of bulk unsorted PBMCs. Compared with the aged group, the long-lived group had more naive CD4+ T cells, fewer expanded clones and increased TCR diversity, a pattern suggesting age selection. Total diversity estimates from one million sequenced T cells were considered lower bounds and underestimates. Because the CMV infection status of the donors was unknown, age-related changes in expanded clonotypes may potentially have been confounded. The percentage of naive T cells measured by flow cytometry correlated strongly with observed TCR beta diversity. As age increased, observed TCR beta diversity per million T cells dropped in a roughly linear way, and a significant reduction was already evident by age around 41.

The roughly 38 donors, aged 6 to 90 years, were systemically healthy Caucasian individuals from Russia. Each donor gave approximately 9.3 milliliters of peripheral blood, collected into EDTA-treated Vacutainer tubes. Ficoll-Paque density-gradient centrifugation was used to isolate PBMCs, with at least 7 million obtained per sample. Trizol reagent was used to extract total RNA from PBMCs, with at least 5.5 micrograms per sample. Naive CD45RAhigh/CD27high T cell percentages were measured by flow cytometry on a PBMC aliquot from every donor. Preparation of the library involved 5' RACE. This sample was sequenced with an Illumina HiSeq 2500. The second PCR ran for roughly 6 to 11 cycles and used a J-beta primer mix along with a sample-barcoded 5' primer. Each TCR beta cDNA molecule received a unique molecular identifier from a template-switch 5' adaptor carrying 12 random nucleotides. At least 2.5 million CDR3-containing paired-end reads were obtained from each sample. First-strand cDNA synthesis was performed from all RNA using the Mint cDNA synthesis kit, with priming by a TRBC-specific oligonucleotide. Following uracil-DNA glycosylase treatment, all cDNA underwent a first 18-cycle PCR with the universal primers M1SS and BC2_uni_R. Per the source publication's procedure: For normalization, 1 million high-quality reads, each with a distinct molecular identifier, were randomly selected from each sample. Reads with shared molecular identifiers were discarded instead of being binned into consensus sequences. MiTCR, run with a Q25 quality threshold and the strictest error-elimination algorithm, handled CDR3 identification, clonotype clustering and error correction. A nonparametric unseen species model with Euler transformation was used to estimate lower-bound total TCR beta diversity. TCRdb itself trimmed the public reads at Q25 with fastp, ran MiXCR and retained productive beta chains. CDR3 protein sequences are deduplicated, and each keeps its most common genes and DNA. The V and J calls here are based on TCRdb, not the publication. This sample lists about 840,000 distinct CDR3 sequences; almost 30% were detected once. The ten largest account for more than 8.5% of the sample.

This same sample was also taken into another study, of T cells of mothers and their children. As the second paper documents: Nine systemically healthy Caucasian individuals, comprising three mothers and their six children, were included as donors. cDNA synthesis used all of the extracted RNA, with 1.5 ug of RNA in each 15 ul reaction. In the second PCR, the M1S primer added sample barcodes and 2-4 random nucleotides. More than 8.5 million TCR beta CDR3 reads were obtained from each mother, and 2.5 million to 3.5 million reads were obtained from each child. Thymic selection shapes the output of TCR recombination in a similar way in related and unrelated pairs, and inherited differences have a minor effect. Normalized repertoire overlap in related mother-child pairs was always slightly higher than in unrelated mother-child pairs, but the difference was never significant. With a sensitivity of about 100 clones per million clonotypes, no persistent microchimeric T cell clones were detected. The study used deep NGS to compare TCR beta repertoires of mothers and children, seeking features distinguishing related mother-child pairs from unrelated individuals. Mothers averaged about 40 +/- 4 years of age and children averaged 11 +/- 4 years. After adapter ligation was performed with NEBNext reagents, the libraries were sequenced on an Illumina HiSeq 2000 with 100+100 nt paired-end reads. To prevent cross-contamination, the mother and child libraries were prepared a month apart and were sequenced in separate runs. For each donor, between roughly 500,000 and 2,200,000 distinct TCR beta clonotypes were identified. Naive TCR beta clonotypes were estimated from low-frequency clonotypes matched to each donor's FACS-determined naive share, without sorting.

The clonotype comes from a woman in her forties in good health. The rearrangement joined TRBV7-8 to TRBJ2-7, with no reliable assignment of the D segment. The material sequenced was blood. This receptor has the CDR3 CASSLRRDNYEQYF. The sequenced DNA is TGTGCCAGCAGCTTAAGGCGTGACAACTACGAGCAGTACTTC.